The next 8 T cell receptor beta chains were all read from a single sample in a study of blood T cell repertoires in COVID-19. Produced via immunoSEQ multiplex PCR; TCRdb's table is partial and in-frame only. The table lists 200,000 to 250,000 clones, 88% of them singletons. The sequenced material came from PBMCs or T cells enriched from blood (not recorded which). The receptors were sampled from a woman between 45 and 60 years old with acute COVID-19.

The chain employs TRBV4-1 and TRBJ1-4; D is unresolved. Germline V gene lookup returns CDR1 MGHRA and CDR2 YSYEKL. The CDR3 spans 14 residues. The ends were cut back, 0 bases at V and 11 bases at J, with 13 bases in the middle. The DNA of the CDR3 is TGCGCCAGCAGCCAAGAGGAGCGAATTTTTAAACTGTTTTTT. It codes for CASSQEERIFKLFF.

The rearrangement uses TRBV10-3 and TRBJ2-1, with D unclear. The germline V gene encodes CDR1 ENHRY and CDR2 SYGVKD. The CDR3 sequence is 11 residues long. V lost 5 bases, J lost 8 bases, and 7 bases lay in between. The CDR3: CAISQQHEQFF. CDR3 DNA: TGTGCCATCAGTCAACAGCATGAGCAGTTCTTC.

The gene calls are TRBV27 and TRBJ2-1; possible D gene TRBD1, 6 bases. The CDR3 loop spans 16 amino acids. V lost 5 bases to trimming and J lost 3 bases, with 17 bases between them. Looked up from germline, CDR1 is MNHEY and CDR2 is SMNVEV (reference sequence). CDR3 amino acids: CASSPRATGYYNEQFF. The CDR3 coding sequence is TGTGCCAGCAGTCCAAGGGCGACAGGCTACTACAATGAGCAGTTCTTC.

In this sample, this clone turned up a few times. In DNA, the CDR3 is TGTGCCAGCTCACCAGTTGAACACCTTGGAAACACCATATATTTT. Its translation is CASSPVEHLGNTIYF. The rearrangement uses TRBV18 and TRBJ1-3; D is undetermined. Trimming removed 2 bases from V and 3 bases from J, with 11 bases in between. The CDR3 loop spans 15 amino acids. The V gene's germline CDR1 is KGHSH and CDR2 LQKENI.

The V call is TRBV25-1, the J call TRBJ1-5; the D gene is possibly TRBD1 (5 bases). Germline lookup yields CDR1 MGHDK and CDR2 SYGVNS. V was trimmed by 0 bases and J by 7 bases, leaving 16 bases between them. This CDR3 region has 16 residues. CDR3 amino acids: CASSEYHEGEGQPQHF. CDR3 DNA: TGTGCCAGCAGTGAATATCATGAAGGGGAAGGACAGCCCCAGCATTTT.

The chain links TRBV5-1 to TRBJ1-1; the match to TRBD1 covers 7 bases. Germline CDR1 reads SGHRS; CDR2 reads YFSETQ. The V gene end was trimmed by 0 bases and the J gene end by 13 bases; junction bases not matched to a gene: 15. This CDR3 has 15 amino acids. As DNA, the CDR3 is TGCGCCAGCAGCTTGGCCGGGACAGCCCAGTATCAGGTTTTCTTT. It yields the protein CASSLAGTAQYQVFF.

The chain uses TRBV27 and TRBJ1-5; 7 positions agree with TRBD1. V gave up 3 bases and J gave up 3 bases; unmatched junction bases: 14. Germline assignment: CDR1 MNHEY and CDR2 SMNVEV (reference sequence). CDR3 length: 18 amino acids. CDR3 amino acids: CASSLGLPTGTFNQPQHF. The DNA for the CDR3 is TGTGCCAGCAGTTTGGGCCTGCCGACAGGGACCTTCAATCAGCCCCAGCATTTT.

This clone showed up just once. The chain recombines TRBV3-1 (or the pseudogene TRBV3-2) with TRBJ2-5; 7 bases are a match to TRBD2. CDR1 is LGHDT, CDR2 YNNKEL, per germline (reference sequence). This CDR3 is 16 amino acids long. Losses at the gene ends were 0 bases for V and 3 bases for J; bases not matched to a gene: 7. Here the CDR3 DNA reads TGTGCCAGCAGCCAAGAGGTGGGAGGGGTAAAAGAGACCCAGTACTTC. Protein product: CASSQEVGGVKETQYF.